This T cell receptor beta chain was obtained from a study of response to subunit inactivated influenza vaccine. V lost 3 bases, J lost 4 bases, and 11 bases stayed unmatched. This CDR3 spans 16 amino acids. The germline gives CDR1 SGHNT, CDR2 YYREEE (reference sequence). MiXCR was run by TCRdb on the RT-PCR reads, yielding one entry per CDR3 protein. The sample carries roughly 190,000 distinct CDR3 sequences, over 13% recorded once. About this clonotype itself: Its antigen is as yet unknown.

Study-wide findings and caveats: The authors put forward the suggestion that each seasonal influenza vaccination may bring in only a limited number of new T cells.

Sequencing used CD8+ T cells sorted from PBMCs, obtained more than 4 days after vaccination. This chain connects TRBV5-4 to TRBJ2-5; 8 positions agree with TRBD1. The TCR comes from a man between 45 and 60 years old who received an inactivated influenza vaccine. CDR3 coding DNA: TGTGCCAGCAGCTCGAAAACCTTACAGGGGGGAGAGACCCAGTACTTC. Its protein is CASSSKTLQGGETQYF.